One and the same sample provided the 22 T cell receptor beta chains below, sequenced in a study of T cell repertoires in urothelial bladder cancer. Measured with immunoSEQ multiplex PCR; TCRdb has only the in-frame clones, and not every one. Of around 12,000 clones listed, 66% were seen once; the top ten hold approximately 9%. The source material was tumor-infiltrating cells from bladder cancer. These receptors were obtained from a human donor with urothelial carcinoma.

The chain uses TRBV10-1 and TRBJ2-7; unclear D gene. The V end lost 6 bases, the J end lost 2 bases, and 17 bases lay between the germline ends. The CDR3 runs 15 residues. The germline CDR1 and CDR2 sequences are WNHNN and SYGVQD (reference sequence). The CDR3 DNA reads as TGCGCCAGCAGAAACGACAAGACACAAACCTACGAGCAGTACGTC. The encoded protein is CASRNDKTQTYEQYV.

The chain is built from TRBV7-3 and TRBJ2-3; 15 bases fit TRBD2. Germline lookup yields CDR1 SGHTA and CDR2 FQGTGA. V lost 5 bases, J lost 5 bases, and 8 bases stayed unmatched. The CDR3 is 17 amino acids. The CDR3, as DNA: TGTGCCAGCAGCCCCTTGGGACTAGCGGGGGGTATAGATACGCAGTATTTT. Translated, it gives CASSPLGLAGGIDTQYF.

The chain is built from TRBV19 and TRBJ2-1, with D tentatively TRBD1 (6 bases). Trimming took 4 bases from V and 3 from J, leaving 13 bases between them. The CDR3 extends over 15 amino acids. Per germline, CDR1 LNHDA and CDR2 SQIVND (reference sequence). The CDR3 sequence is CASSSDRTYYNEQFF. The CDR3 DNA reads TGTGCCAGTAGTAGCGACAGGACCTACTACAATGAGCAGTTCTTC.

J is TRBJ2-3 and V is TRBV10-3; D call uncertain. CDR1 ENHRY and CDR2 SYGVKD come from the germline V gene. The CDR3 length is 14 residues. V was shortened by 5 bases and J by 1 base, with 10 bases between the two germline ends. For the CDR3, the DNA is TGTGCCATCAGTTATACTGGGGGCACAGATACGCAGTATTTT. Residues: CAISYTGGTDTQYF.

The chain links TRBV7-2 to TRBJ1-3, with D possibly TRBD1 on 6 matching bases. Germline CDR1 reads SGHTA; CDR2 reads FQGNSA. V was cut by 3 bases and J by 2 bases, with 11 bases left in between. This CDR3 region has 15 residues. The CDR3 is CASSFIWGPGNTIYF. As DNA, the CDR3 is TGTGCCAGCAGCTTTATTTGGGGGCCTGGAAACACCATATATTTT.

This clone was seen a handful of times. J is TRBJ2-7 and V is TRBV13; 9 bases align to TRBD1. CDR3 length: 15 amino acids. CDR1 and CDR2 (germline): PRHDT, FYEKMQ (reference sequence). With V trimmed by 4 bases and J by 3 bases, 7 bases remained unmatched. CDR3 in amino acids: CASSSQGAFGYEQYF. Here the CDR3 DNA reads TGTGCCAGCAGCTCACAGGGGGCGTTCGGCTACGAGCAGTACTTC.

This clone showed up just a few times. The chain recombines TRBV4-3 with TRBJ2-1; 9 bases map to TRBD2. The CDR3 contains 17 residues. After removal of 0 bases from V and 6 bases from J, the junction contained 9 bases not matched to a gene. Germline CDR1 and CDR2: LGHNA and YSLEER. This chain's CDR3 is CASSQDLAGRGFNEQFF. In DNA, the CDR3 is TGCGCCAGCAGCCAAGACCTAGCGGGGAGGGGGTTCAATGAGCAGTTCTTC.

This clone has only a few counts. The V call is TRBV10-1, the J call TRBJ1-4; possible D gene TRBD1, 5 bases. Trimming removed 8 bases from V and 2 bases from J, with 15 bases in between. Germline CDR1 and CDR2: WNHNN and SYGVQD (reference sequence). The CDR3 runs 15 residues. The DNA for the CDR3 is TGCGCCAGCCTCCCTGCGGGGGTGACTAATGAAAAACTGTTTTTT. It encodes CASLPAGVTNEKLFF.

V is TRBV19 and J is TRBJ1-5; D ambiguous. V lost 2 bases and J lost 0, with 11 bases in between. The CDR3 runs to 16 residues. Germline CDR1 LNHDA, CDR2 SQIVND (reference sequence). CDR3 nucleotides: TGTGCCAGTAGTATATCCTTCGGAATTAGCAATCAGCCCCAGCATTTT. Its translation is CASSISFGISNQPQHF.

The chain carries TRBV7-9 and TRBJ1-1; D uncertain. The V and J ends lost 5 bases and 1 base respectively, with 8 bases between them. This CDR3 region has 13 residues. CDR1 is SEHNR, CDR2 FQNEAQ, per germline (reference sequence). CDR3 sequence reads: CASSPSANTEAFF. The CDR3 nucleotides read TGTGCCAGCAGCCCGTCAGCGAACACTGAAGCTTTCTTT. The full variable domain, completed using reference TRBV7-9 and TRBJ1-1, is DTGVSQNPRHKITKRGQNVTFRCDPISEHNRLYWYRQTLGQGPEFLTYFQNEAQLEKSRLLSDRFSAERPKGSFSTLEIQRTEQGDSAMYLCASSPSANTEAFFGQGTRLTVV.

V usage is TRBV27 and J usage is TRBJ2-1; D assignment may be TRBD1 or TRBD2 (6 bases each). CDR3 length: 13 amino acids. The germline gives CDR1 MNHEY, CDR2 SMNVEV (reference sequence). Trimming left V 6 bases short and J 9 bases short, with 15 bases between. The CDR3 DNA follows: TGTGCCAGCAGGTCATGGGGGGCAGGTGAGCAGTTCTTC. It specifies CASRSWGAGEQFF.

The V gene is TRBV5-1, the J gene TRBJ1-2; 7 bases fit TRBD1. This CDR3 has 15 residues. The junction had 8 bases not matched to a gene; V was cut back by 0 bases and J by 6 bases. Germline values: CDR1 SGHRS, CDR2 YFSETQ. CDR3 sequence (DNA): TGCGCCAGCAGCTTGGATCAGGGGGGTCCGGATGGCTACACCTTC. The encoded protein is CASSLDQGGPDGYTF.

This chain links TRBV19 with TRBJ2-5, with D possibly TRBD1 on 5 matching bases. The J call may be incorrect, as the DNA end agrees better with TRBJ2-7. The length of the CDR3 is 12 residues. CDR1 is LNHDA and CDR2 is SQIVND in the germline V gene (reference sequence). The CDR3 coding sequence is TGTGCCAGTAGTATAGCAGGGAACGAGCAGTACTTC. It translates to CASSIAGNEQYF.

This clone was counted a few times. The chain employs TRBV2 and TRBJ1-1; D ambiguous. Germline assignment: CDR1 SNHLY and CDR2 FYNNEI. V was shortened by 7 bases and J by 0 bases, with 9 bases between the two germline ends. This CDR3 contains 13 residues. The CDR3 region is CASKGTMNTEAFF. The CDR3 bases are TGTGCCAGCAAGGGAACAATGAACACTGAAGCTTTCTTT.

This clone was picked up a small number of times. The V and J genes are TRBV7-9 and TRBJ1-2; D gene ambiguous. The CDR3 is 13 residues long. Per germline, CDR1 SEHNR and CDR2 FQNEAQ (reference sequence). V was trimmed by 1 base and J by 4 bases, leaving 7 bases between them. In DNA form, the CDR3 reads TGTGCCAGCAGCTTAGTGGGTCTCTATGGCTACACCTTC. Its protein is CASSLVGLYGYTF.

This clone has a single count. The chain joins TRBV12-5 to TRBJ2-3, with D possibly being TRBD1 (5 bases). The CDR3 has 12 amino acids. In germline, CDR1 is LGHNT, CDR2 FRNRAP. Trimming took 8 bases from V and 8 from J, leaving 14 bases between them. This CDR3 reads CASHPPQGTQYF. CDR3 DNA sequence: TGTGCTAGTCATCCCCCCCAGGGTACGCAGTATTTT.

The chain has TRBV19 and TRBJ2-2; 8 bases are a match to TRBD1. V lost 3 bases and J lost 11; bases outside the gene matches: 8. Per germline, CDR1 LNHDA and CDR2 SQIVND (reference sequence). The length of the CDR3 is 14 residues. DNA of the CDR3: TGTGCCAGTAGTATCCAGGCAGGGGGCTTTGAGCTGTTTTTT. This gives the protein CASSIQAGGFELFF.

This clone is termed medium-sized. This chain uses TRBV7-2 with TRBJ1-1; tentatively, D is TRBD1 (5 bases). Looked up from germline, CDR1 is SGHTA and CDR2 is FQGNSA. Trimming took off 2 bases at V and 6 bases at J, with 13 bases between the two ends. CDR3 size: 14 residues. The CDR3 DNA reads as TGTGCCAGCAGCTTACTCTCGGACATAGCTGAAGCTTTCTTT. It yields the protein CASSLLSDIAEAFF.

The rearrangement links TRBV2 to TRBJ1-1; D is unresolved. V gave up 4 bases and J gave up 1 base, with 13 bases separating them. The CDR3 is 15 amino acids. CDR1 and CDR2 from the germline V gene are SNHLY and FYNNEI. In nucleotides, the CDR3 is TGTGCCAGCAGTGTTGTGAGGGTTGCGAACACTGAAGCTTTCTTT. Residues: CASSVVRVANTEAFF.

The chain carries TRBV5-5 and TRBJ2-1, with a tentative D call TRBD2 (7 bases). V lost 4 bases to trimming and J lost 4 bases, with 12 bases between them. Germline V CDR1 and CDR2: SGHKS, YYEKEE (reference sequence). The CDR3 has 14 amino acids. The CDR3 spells CASSQGGVYNEQFF. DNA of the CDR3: TGTGCCAGCAGCCAAGGGGGGGTGTACAATGAGCAGTTCTTC.

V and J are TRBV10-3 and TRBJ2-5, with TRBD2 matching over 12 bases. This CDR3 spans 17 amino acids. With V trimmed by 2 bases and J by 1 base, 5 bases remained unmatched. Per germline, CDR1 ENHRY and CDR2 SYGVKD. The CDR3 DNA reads TGTGCCATCAGTGAGCCTTCTAGCGGGGGGGTCCAAGAGACCCAGTACTTC. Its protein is CAISEPSSGGVQETQYF.

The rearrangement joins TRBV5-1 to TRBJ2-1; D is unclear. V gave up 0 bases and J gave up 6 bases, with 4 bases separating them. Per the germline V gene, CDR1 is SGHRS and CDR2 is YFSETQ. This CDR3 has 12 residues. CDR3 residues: CASSLGVNEQFF. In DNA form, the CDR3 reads TGCGCCAGCAGCTTGGGCGTCAATGAGCAGTTCTTC.